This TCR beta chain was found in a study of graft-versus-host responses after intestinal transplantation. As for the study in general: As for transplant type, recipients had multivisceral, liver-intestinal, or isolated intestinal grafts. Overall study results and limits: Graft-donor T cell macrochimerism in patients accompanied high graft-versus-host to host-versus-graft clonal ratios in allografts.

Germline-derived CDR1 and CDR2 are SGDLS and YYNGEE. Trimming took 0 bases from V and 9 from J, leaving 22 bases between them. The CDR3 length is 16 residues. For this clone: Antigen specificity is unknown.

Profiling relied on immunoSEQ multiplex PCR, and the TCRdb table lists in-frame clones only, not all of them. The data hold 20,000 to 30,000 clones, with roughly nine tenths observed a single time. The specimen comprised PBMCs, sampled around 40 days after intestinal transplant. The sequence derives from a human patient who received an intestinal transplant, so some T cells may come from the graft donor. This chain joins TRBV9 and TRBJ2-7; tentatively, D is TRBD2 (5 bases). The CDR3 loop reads CASSVGSEVFPTRQYF. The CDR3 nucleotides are TGTGCCAGCAGCGTAGGGTCGGAGGTATTTCCTACGAGGCAGTACTTC.